This record concerns one TCR beta chain sequence. This sample was taken from a study of blood T cell repertoires in COVID-19. Study information: Acute and convalescent COVID-19 samples came from the United States, Italy and Spain.

Trimming took 1 base from V and 7 from J, leaving 8 bases between them. The CDR3 contains 14 residues. The germline CDR1 and CDR2 sequences are MNHNS and SASEGT. In the study's own analysis: Quantification of nucleated cells was approximated via reference gene primer amplification. Libraries were prepared by immunoSEQ multiplex PCR; TCRdb keeps only in-frame clonotypes and omits some of them. V, J and clone size are taken as reported in that table, and D and trimming were inferred from the DNA itself. This sample has about 93,000 clones, with about 80% found just once. The sample consisted of peripheral blood. The receptor was isolated from a human donor in a cohort sampled during active COVID-19. The J gene is TRBJ1-6, the V gene TRBV6-1; D is undetermined. The CDR3 loop reads CASSEGWRNSPLHF. For the CDR3, the DNA is TGTGCCAGCAGTGAAGGTTGGAGGAATTCACCCCTCCACTTT.